What follows is one T cell receptor beta chain and its context. Its antigen is undetermined. The data were taken from a study of cytomegalovirus exposure and HLA in healthy donors. Points from the study as a whole: As a later analysis revealed, most CMV-associated TCR beta chains appeared HLA-restricted.

Trimming removed 4 bases from V and 6 bases from J; junction bases left unmatched: 6. CDR1 is MNHEY, CDR2 SMNVEV, per germline (reference sequence). CDR3 length: 14 residues. Though probably carrying unrecorded immune exposures, donors were nominally healthy at sampling. This PCR relied on a set of 60 Vbeta primers and 13 Jbeta primers. Method: immunoSEQ multiplex PCR; TCRdb's copy keeps in-frame clones and lacks some. This sample has approximately 190,000 clones, with 75% to 85% found just once. V is TRBV27 and J is TRBJ1-2; the match to TRBD1 covers 9 bases. This TCR was sampled from a woman aged 18-30 years in good health and CMV-seronegative. Material: PBMCs. CDR3 in DNA: TGTGCCAGCAGTTACAGGGGGCCCGTACATGGCTACACCTTC. Translation: CASSYRGPVHGYTF.